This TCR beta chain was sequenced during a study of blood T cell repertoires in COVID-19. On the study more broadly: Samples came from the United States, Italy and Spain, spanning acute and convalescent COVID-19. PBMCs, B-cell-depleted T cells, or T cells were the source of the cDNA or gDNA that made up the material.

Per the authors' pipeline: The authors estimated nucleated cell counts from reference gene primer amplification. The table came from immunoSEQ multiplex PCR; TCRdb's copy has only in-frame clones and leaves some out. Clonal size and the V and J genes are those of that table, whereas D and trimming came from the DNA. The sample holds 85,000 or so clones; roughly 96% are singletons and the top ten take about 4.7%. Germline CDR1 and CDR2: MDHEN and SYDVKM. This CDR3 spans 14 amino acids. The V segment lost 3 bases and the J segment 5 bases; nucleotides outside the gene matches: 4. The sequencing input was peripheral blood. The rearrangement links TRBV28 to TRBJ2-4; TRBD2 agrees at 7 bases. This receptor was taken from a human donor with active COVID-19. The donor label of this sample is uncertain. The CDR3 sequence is CASSLSLAENIQYF. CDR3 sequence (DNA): TGTGCCAGCAGTTTGAGTCTAGCGGAAAACATTCAGTACTTC.